Presented here are 7 T cell receptor beta chains from one specimen sequenced in a study of beta chain features in type 1 diabetes. Isolated RNA was reverse transcribed in full, so expressed TCRB transcripts were sequenced. The table came from immunoSEQ multiplex PCR; TCRdb's copy has only in-frame clones and leaves some out. The table includes 550,000 to 850,000 clones, roughly an eighth detected once. Whole-study results and caveats: All four CD4+ subsets of Type 1 diabetes patients contained TCRB CDR3s that were moderately but significantly shorter.

Antigens for these TCRs are unknown. The sample comprised naive CD4+ T cells from blood. Receptors were obtained from a young man with type 1 diabetes.

With regard to this clone: The sample holds other DNA sequences that translate to the same CDR3. This chain connects TRBV6-5 to TRBJ1-2; possibly TRBD1 for D (5 bases). V gave up 0 bases and J gave up 3 bases, with 11 bases separating them. In germline, CDR1 is MNHEY, CDR2 SVGAGI. CDR3 length: 15 amino acids. Here the CDR3 DNA reads TGTGCCAGCAGTTACTCAGGGACGGCGGACTATGGCTACACCTTC. Its translation: CASSYSGTADYGYTF.

This clone turned up a few times. The chain has TRBV7-2 and TRBJ1-1, with D tentatively TRBD1 (5 bases). The V gene's germline CDR1 is SGHTA and CDR2 FQGNSA. The CDR3 sequence is 13 residues long. V lost 3 bases and J lost 6, with 11 bases in between. CDR3 residues: CASSLAGFAEAFF. The CDR3 region has the DNA TGTGCCAGCAGCTTGGCAGGGTTCGCTGAAGCTTTCTTT. Variable domain in full (rest from reference TRBV7-2 and TRBJ1-1): GAGVSQSPSNKVTEKGKDVELRCDPISGHTALYWYRQSLGQGLEFLIYFQGNSAPDKSGLPSDRFSAERTGGSVSTLTIQRTQQEDSAVYLCASSLAGFAEAFFGQGTRLTVV.

This clone was observed a few times. This chain uses TRBV30 with TRBJ2-7; 7 bases match TRBD1. V shed 3 bases, J shed 2 bases, and the junction held 4 bases outside the gene matches. The CDR3 loop spans 13 amino acids. Germline assignment: CDR1 GTSNPN and CDR2 SVGIG (reference sequence). CDR3 residues: CAWSYRGAYEQYF. The DNA for the CDR3 is TGTGCCTGGAGCTACAGGGGAGCCTACGAGCAGTACTTC.

This clone was detected only a few times. The chain is built from TRBV23-1 and TRBJ2-7, with D unresolved. TRBV23-1 is recorded as an ORF, its role being uncertain. The ends were cut back, 3 bases at V and 6 bases at J, with 9 bases in the middle. The CDR3 contains 12 residues. The CDR3 protein is CASSHPATEQYF. CDR3 DNA: TGCGCCAGCAGTCACCCCGCGACCGAGCAGTACTTC.

This clone was observed a few times. The chain employs TRBV2 and TRBJ2-3; D perhaps matches TRBD1 (6 bases). The CDR3 sequence is 13 residues long. Germline-derived CDR1 and CDR2 are SNHLY and FYNNEI. The CDR3 nucleotides are TGTGCATCGGGGACACCCTTCACAGATACGCAGTATTTT. Translating gives CASGTPFTDTQYF.

The J gene is TRBJ2-5, the V gene TRBV6-5; D is ambiguous. Germline V gene sequence: CDR1 MNHEY, CDR2 SVGAGI. Trimming removed 0 bases at V and 2 bases at J, with 13 bases between. This CDR3 comprises 16 residues. The CDR3 DNA reads TGTGCCAGCAGTTACTCGAGTGGACCAGGACAAGAGACCCAGTACTTC. It codes for CASSYSSGPGQETQYF.

Only a few counts were recorded for this clone. In the same sample, other DNA sequences code for this CDR3. The chain carries TRBV6-5 and TRBJ2-2, with 7 bases fitting TRBD2. The CDR3 contains 15 residues. The ends lost 3 bases at V and 2 bases at J; junction bases unmatched: 3. From germline, CDR1 is MNHEY and CDR2 SVGAGI. For the CDR3, the DNA is TGTGCCAGCAGTTATGGCGGGGGTAACACCGGGGAGCTGTTTTTT. It codes for CASSYGGGNTGELFF.